The sample holds a few counts of the clone carrying this T cell receptor (beta chain). Its antigen is as yet unknown. TCRdb used MiXCR to reprocess the 5' RACE reads, holding one entry per CDR3 protein. The sample records around 490,000 distinct CDR3 sequences, approximately 20% being singletons. The sample is drawn from a study of identical twins. In every case, the donor was a healthy Caucasian. V was cut by 3 bases and J by 5 bases, with 9 bases left in between. This CDR3 has 12 residues. The V gene's germline CDR1 is SGHRS and CDR2 YFSETQ. Study-level points and caveats: Instead of following the same donors, the conclusions were based on cross-sectional statistical analysis.

The sample was also reused in another study, on yellow fever vaccine responses in identical twins. That work states: Reportedly, twins showed a vaccine T cell response that looked partly convergent and partly personalized.

This rearrangement joins TRBV5-1 to TRBJ2-7; D not certain. This sequence originates from a woman aged 18-29 years in good health. The sequenced sample consisted of CD4+ T cells sorted from blood. In nucleotides, the CDR3 is TGCGCCAGCAGCTCCTCAAGGGACGAGCAGTACTTC. Translation: CASSSSRDEQYF.